This T cell receptor (beta chain) was profiled in a study of cytomegalovirus exposure and HLA in healthy donors. Study-wide findings and caveats: The authors judged a highly shared variant cluster likely a sequencing artifact.

60 Vbeta and 13 Jbeta primers were used in PCR. In the study's own analysis: The authors later counted approximately 80 million unique TCR beta chains, roughly 10 million of them shared. Method: immunoSEQ multiplex PCR; TCRdb's copy keeps in-frame clones and lacks some. The V and J calls and the clone size are those of that table, but D and trimming were determined from the DNA. The profile shows about 140,000 clones, approximately 78% of them singletons. Germline V gene data show CDR1 as SGHRS and CDR2 as YFSETQ. V gave up 0 bases and J gave up 1 base, with 10 bases separating them. CDR3 length equals 15 residues. In the case of this clone: Antigen unknown.

Sequencing was done on a sample of PBMCs. The receptor comes from a man aged 18 to 29 in good health and CMV-seropositive. The chain uses TRBV5-1 and TRBJ2-5; perhaps TRBD2 as D (6 bases). The CDR3 nucleotides are TGCGCCAGCAGCTTGGAGCGGGCTAGCCAAGAGACCCAGTACTTC. This encodes CASSLERASQETQYF.